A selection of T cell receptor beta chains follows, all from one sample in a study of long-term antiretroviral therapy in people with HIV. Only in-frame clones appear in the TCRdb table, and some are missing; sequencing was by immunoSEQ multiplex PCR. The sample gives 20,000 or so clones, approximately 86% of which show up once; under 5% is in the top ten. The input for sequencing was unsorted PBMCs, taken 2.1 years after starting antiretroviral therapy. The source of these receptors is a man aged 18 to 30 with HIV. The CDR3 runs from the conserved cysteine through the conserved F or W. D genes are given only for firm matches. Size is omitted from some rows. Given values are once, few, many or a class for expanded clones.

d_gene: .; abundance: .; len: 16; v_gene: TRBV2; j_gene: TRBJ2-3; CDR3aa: CASSVIWGDSFVTQYF; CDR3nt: TGTGCCAGCAGCGTTATTTGGGGCGATTCCTTTGTTACGCAGTATTTT
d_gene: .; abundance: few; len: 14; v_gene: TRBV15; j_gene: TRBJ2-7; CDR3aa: CATSRERLAYEQYF; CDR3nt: TGTGCCACCAGCAGAGAACGATTGGCCTACGAGCAGTACTTC
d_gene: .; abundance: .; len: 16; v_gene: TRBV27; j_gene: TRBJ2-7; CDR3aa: CASSLSVGRLSYEQYF; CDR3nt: TGTGCCAGCAGCTTGTCGGTTGGGAGGCTCTCCTACGAGCAGTACTTC
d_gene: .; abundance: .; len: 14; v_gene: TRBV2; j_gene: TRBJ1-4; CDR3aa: CASGGDRPNEKLFF; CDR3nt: TGTGCCAGCGGGGGGGATCGGCCTAATGAAAAACTGTTTTTT
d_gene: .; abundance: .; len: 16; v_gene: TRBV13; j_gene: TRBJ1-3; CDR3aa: CASSPLPTGPGNTIYF; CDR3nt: TGTGCCAGCAGCCCTCTTCCGACAGGCCCTGGAAACACCATATATTTT
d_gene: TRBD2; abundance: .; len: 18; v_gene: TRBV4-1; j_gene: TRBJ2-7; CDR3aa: CASSQIVGLAGSEYEQYF; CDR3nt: TGCGCCAGCAGCCAAATCGTTGGACTAGCGGGCTCCGAATACGAGCAGTACTTC
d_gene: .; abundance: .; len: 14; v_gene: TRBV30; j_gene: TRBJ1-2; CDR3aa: CAWSGAWRSYGYTF; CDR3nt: TGTGCCTGGAGTGGGGCCTGGCGTTCCTATGGCTACACCTTC
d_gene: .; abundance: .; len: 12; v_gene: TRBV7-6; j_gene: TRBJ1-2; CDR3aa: CASSLAHEGYTF; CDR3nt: TGTGCCAGCAGCTTAGCCCACGAGGGCTACACCTTC
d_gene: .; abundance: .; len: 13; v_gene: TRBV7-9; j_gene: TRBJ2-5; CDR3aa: CASSPRGSETQYF; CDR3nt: TGTGCCAGCAGCCCCCGAGGTAGCGAGACCCAGTACTTC
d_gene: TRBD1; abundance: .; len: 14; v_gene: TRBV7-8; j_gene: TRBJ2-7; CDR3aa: CASRGGQLNYEQYF; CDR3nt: TGTGCCAGCAGAGGGGGACAGCTTAACTACGAGCAGTACTTC
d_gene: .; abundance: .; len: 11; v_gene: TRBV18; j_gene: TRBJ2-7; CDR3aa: CASSPDYEQYF; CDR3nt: TGTGCCAGCTCACCAGACTACGAGCAGTACTTC
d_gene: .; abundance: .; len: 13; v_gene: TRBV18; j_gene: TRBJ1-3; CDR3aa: CASSPTSGNTIYF; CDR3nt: TGTGCCAGCTCCCCTACCTCTGGAAACACCATATATTTT
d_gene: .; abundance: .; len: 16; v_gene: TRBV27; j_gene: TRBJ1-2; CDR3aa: CASSRSPEETLYGYTF; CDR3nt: TGTGCCAGCAGTCGATCGCCAGAGGAGACCCTCTATGGCTACACCTTC
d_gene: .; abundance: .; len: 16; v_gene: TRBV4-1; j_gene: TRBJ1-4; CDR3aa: CASSQEQANGGEKLFF; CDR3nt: TGCGCCAGCAGCCAAGAGCAAGCAAATGGAGGCGAAAAACTGTTTTTT
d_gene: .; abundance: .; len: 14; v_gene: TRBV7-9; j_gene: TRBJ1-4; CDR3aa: CASSLSGTYEKLFF; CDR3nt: TGTGCCAGCAGCTTAAGTGGGACCTATGAAAAACTGTTTTTT
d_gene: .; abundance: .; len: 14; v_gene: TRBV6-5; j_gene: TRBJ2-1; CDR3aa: CASSYSVGSNEQFF; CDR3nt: TGTGCCAGCAGTTACTCGGTAGGAAGTAATGAGCAGTTCTTC